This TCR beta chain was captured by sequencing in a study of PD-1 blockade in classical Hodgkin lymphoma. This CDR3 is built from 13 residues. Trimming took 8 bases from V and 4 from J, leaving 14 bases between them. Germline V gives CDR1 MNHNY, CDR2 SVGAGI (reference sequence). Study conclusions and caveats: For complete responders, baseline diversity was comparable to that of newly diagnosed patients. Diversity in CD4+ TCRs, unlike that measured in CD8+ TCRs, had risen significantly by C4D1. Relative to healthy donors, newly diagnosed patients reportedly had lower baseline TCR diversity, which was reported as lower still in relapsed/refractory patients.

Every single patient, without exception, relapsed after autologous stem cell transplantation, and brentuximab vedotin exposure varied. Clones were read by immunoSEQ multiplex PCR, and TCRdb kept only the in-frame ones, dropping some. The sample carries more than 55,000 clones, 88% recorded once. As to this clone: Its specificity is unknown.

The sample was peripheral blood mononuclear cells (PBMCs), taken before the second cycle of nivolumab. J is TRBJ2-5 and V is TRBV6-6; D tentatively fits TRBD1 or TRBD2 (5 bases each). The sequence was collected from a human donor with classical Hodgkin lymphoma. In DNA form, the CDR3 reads TGTGCCAGCCAGAGAGGGGATCGAGAGACCCAGTACTTC. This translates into CASQRGDRETQYF.